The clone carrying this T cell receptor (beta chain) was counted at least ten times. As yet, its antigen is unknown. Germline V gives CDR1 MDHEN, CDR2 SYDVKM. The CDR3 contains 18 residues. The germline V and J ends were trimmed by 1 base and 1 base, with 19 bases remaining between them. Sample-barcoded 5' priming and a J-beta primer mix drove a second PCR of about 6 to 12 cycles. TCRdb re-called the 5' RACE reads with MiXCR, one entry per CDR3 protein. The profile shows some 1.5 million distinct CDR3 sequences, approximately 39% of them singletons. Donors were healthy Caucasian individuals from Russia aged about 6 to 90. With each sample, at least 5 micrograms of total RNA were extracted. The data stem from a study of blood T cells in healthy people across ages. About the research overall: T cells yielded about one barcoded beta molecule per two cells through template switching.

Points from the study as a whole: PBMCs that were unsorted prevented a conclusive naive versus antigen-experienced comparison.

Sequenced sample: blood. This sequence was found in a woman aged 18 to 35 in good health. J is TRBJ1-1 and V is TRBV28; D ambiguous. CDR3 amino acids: CASSLFTLLRETNTEAFF. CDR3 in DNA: TGTGCCAGCAGTTTATTCACCCTCCTTAGAGAAACGAACACTGAAGCTTTCTTT.